This passage covers 12 T cell receptor beta chains from one sample sequenced in a study of OX40 agonist ivuxolimab in advanced cancers. The protocol was immunoSEQ multiplex PCR, while the TCRdb copy is restricted to in-frame clones and leaves out a portion. There are roughly 23,000 clones in the sample; about 83% occur only once, and over 15% lies in the top ten. The sample here was CD4+ or CD8+ T cells sorted from blood, taken in a trial of the OX40 agonist ivuxolimab. The receptors come from an adult with an advanced solid tumor such as melanoma, head and neck, liver or kidney cancer.

The chain has TRBV11-1 and TRBJ2-1; 11 nucleotides match TRBD2. Germline V gene lookup returns CDR1 SGHAT and CDR2 FQDESV (reference sequence). This CDR3 has 16 residues. Trimming at V came to 5 bases and at J to 5 bases, leaving 8 bases not matched to a gene. CDR3 nucleotide sequence: TGTGCCAGCAGCCGCCTTGGACTAGCGGGCCACAATGAGCAGTTCTTC. Its protein product is CASSRLGLAGHNEQFF.

This clone was picked up one time. The chain employs TRBV7-9 and TRBJ2-1, with 9 bases that match TRBD1. Trimming at V came to 5 bases and at J to 5 bases, leaving 7 bases not matched to a gene. The CDR3 is 15 residues long. Germline CDR1 SEHNR, CDR2 FQNEAQ (reference sequence). Written as DNA, the CDR3 is TGTGCCAGCAGCCACGGGACAGGGTGGGACAATGAGCAGTTCTTC. Protein sequence: CASSHGTGWDNEQFF. Together with reference TRBV7-9 and TRBJ2-1, the CDR3 gives the full variable domain: DTGVSQNPRHKITKRGQNVTFRCDPISEHNRLYWYRQTLGQGPEFLTYFQNEAQLEKSRLLSDRFSAERPKGSFSTLEIQRTEQGDSAMYLCASSHGTGWDNEQFFGPGTRLTVL.

The chain couples TRBV5-1 to TRBJ2-1; TRBD1 or TRBD2 may be the D gene (5 bases each). This CDR3 contains 12 residues. In germline, CDR1 is SGHRS, CDR2 YFSETQ. With 0 bases removed from V and 9 bases from J, the gap between germline ends came to 7 bases. DNA of the CDR3: TGCGCCAGCAGCTTGGCCGGGGCTGAGCAGTTCTTC. This gives the protein CASSLAGAEQFF.

This chain connects TRBV6-1 to TRBJ1-1; unclear D gene. CDR1 MNHNS and CDR2 SASEGT come from the germline V gene. The CDR3 consists of 12 residues. With 2 bases removed from V and 5 bases from J, the gap between germline ends came to 6 bases. CDR3 sequence reads: CASSETATEAFF. DNA for the CDR3: TGTGCCAGCAGTGAAACCGCTACTGAAGCTTTCTTT.

The chain uses TRBV5-1 and TRBJ2-1; D is perhaps TRBD2 (5 bases). CDR1 and CDR2 (germline): SGHRS, YFSETQ. This CDR3 has 15 residues. V was cut by 1 base and J by 4 bases, with 12 bases left in between. Here the CDR3 reads CASSLRTEAYNEQFF. The CDR3 region has the DNA TGCGCCAGCAGCTTGAGGACGGAGGCATACAATGAGCAGTTCTTC.

This chain links TRBV7-3 with TRBJ2-3; tentative D call: TRBD1 (6 bases). The germline CDR1 and CDR2 sequences are SGHTA and FQGTGA. This CDR3 contains 16 residues. V was clipped by 5 bases and J by 0 bases, with 15 bases between them. CDR3 amino acids: CASSPIGGPSTDTQYF. CDR3 coding DNA: TGTGCCAGCAGCCCCATAGGGGGACCTAGCACAGATACGCAGTATTTT.

The gene calls are TRBV27 and TRBJ1-1, with TRBD1 as a possible D gene (6 bases). This CDR3 is built from 13 residues. Germline loops: CDR1 MNHEY, CDR2 SMNVEV (reference sequence). V was trimmed by 3 bases and J by 8 bases, leaving 13 bases between them. Here the CDR3 reads CASSFLSGTEAFF. CDR3 DNA: TGTGCCAGCAGTTTCCTATCCGGGACAGAAGCTTTCTTT.

This chain uses TRBV5-5 with TRBJ2-1, with 13 bases lining up with TRBD2. V gave up 1 base and J gave up 7 bases; unmatched junction bases: 5. This CDR3 region has 16 residues. Germline loops: CDR1 SGHKS, CDR2 YYEKEE (reference sequence). CDR3 bases: TGTGCCAGCAGCTTGAGGACTAGCGGGAGTGGGAATGAGCAGTTCTTC. Encoded protein: CASSLRTSGSGNEQFF.

The CDR3 region is CASSARGNYNEQFF. The DNA for the CDR3 is TGTGCCAGTAGTGCCCGGGGGAACTACAATGAGCAGTTCTTC. This sequence joins TRBV19 and TRBJ2-1, with D possibly being TRBD2 (6 bases). Germline values: CDR1 LNHDA, CDR2 SQIVND (reference sequence). The length of the CDR3 is 14 residues. Between the trimmed V and J ends, which lost 5 bases and 3 bases, there was a span of 11 bases.

This clone has a handful of counts. V and J are TRBV4-1 and TRBJ1-1; D remains ambiguous. The CDR3 spans 13 residues. V gave up 5 bases and J gave up 12 bases, with 19 bases separating them. Germline V lookup: CDR1 MGHRA, CDR2 YSYEKL. CDR3 amino acids: CASSFLSRLGTFF. The CDR3 nucleotides are TGCGCCAGCAGCTTTCTCTCCAGACTTGGGACTTTCTTT.

This clone was observed a single time. The chain combines TRBV29-1 with TRBJ2-5; D is uncertain. Germline V gene lookup returns CDR1 SQVTM and CDR2 ANQGSEA. Trimming cost V 6 bases and J 6 bases, with 17 bases left between them. This CDR3 has 13 residues. The CDR3 protein is CSVNEYQEQTQYF. CDR3 nucleotides: TGCAGCGTGAATGAATACCAGGAGCAGACCCAGTACTTC. Full variable domain (missing parts from reference TRBV29-1 and TRBJ2-5): SAVISQKPSRDICQRGTSLTIQCQVDSQVTMMFWYRQQPGQSLTLIATANQGSEATYESGFVIDKFPISRPNLTFSTLTVSNMSPEDSSIYLCSVNEYQEQTQYFGPGTRLLVL.

The chain uses TRBV27 and TRBJ1-1, with D hard to call. The V end was cut by 6 bases, the J end by 2 bases, with 10 bases between. CDR3 size: 13 residues. Germline CDR1 reads MNHEY; CDR2 reads SMNVEV (reference sequence). CDR3 nucleotide sequence: TGTGCCAGCAGAACGGGTCCCAACACTGAAGCTTTCTTT. Its protein is CASRTGPNTEAFF.